This TCR beta chain was captured in a study of blood T cell repertoires in COVID-19. Profiled with immunoSEQ multiplex PCR; TCRdb holds only in-frame clones, not every one. The table shows a few hundred thousand clones, with approximately 86% occurring only once. Trimming took off 1 base at V and 7 bases at J, with 16 bases between the two ends. In germline, CDR1 is SGHNT, CDR2 YENEEA. The CDR3 is 16 residues long. Input material: peripheral blood. The clonotype comes from a woman aged 55-70 years with COVID-19, enrolled during active disease. The V call is TRBV11-3, the J call TRBJ2-2, with D possibly matching TRBD2 (5 bases). The chain's CDR3 is CASSLGVGEVIGELFF. The CDR3, as DNA: TGTGCCAGCAGCTTAGGTGTGGGAGAGGTTATCGGGGAGCTGTTTTTT. The full variable domain, in which reference TRBV11-3 and TRBJ2-2 provide the parts outside the CDR3, is EAGVVQSPRYKIIEKKQPVAFWCNPISGHNTLYWYLQNLGQGPELLIRYENEEAVDDSQLPKDRFSAERLKGVDSTLKIQPAELGDSAVYLCASSLGVGEVIGELFFGEGSRLTVL.